The 5 T cell receptor beta chains presented below share a single source sample, sequenced in a study of cytomegalovirus exposure and HLA in healthy donors. Sequenced by immunoSEQ multiplex PCR; TCRdb stores in-frame clones only, minus some. The sample has more than 300,000 clones, roughly 89% seen once. The sample taken for sequencing was PBMCs. Receptor source: a woman under 30 in good health and CMV-seronegative.

The genes are TRBV27 and TRBJ1-2; D not resolved. The CDR3 has 13 amino acids. V lost 6 bases and J lost 8, with 16 bases in between. The germline gives CDR1 MNHEY, CDR2 SMNVEV (reference sequence). The CDR3 here is CASRAGSLRGYTF. DNA for the CDR3: TGTGCCAGCAGGGCCGGGTCCCTGAGGGGCTACACCTTC.

The CDR3 loop is CSVRTGLSYEQYF. The DNA for the CDR3 is TGCAGCGTCCGGACAGGCCTGAGCTACGAGCAGTACTTC. The chain has TRBV29-1 and TRBJ2-7; 7 bases match TRBD1. CDR1 is SQVTM and CDR2 is ANQGSEA in the germline V gene. The length of the CDR3 is 13 residues. The V and J ends lost 6 bases and 3 bases, in that order; junction bases with no gene match: 8.

The chain couples TRBV4-2 to TRBJ2-4; a possible D gene is TRBD2 (6 bases). Germline CDR1 is LGHNA and CDR2 is YNFKEQ. Trimming pared 0 bases from V and 6 bases from J, leaving 21 bases between. The CDR3 runs to 18 residues. DNA of the CDR3: TGTGCCAGCAGCCAAGATCGGCTTGTGGGGCGGGGTGGAAACATTCAGTACTTC. Translation gives CASSQDRLVGRGGNIQYF.

The rearrangement uses TRBV10-3 and TRBJ2-5, with a tentative D call TRBD2 (7 bases). Germline CDR1 is ENHRY and CDR2 is SYGVKD. The CDR3 loop spans 16 amino acids. Trimming stripped 8 bases from V and 3 bases from J, with 22 bases between. CDR3 DNA sequence: TGTGCCATCGGCGGGGGACACTCCTCGAGCGAAGAGACCCAGTACTTC. It encodes CAIGGGHSSSEETQYF.

The chain is built from TRBV9 and TRBJ1-5; TRBD1 is a possible D gene (5 bases). CDR3 size: 15 residues. V lost 3 bases, J lost 0 bases, and 10 bases lay in between. The germline gives CDR1 SGDLS, CDR2 YYNGEE. The CDR3 DNA reads as TGTGCCAGCAGCGCACAGGCTTATAGCAATCAGCCCCAGCATTTT. Its translation: CASSAQAYSNQPQHF.